This record concerns one T cell receptor (beta chain) sequence. The antigen is not known. The length of the CDR3 is 15 residues. The germline V gene has CDR1 SGDLS and CDR2 YYNGEE. The V and J ends lost 3 bases and 4 bases, in that order; junction bases with no gene match: 2. This entry belongs to a study of PD-1 blockade in classical Hodgkin lymphoma. The study, taken as a whole, reports: Baseline diversity resembling that of newly diagnosed patients was seen in complete responders. By C4D1, CD4+ diversity increased significantly, especially in complete responders.

All patients experienced relapse after autologous stem cell transplantation, and brentuximab vedotin exposure was variable. Data came from immunoSEQ multiplex PCR; TCRdb stores just in-frame clones and leaves some out. Of some 19,000 clones listed, 70% to 85% are singletons. The rearrangement links TRBV9 to TRBJ2-5; 14 bases fit TRBD2. This specimen consisted of peripheral blood mononuclear cells (PBMCs), obtained before the second cycle of nivolumab. The receptor's source is a human donor with classical Hodgkin lymphoma. CDR3 in amino acids: CASSGGLAGAETQYF. CDR3 DNA sequence: TGTGCCAGCAGCGGGGGACTAGCGGGAGCAGAGACCCAGTACTTC.